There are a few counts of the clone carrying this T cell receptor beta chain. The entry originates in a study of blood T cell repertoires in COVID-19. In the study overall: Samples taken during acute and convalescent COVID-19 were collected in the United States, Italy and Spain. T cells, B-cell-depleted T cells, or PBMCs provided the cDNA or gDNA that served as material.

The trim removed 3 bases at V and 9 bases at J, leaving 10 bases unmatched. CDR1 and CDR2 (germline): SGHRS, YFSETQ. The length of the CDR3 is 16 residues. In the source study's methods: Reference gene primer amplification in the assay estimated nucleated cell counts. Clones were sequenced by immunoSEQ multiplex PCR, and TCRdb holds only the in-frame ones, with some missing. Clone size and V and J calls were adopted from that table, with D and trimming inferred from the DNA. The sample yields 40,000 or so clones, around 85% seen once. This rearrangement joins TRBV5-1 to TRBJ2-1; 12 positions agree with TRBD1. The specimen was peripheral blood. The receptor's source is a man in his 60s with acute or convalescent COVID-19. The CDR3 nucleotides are TGCGCCAGCAGCTCGGGACAGGGGGCCTCGAGGAGTGAGCAGTTCTTC. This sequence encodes CASSSGQGASRSEQFF.